This TCR beta chain emerged from a study of yellow fever vaccine responses in identical twins. Notes on the study in general: Twins reportedly showed a vaccine T cell response that seemed partly convergent and partly personalized.

Comments on this clonotype: Its target is not known.

TCRdb re-called the RT-PCR reads through MiXCR, storing one row per CDR3 protein. The table shows approximately 32,000 distinct CDR3 sequences, with 45% to 65% occurring only once. Germline CDR1 and CDR2: LNHDA and SQIVND (reference sequence). Trimming stripped 3 bases from V and 7 bases from J, with 12 bases between. The CDR3 contains 13 residues. The TCR sequence derives from a woman between 18 and 29 years old who received the yellow fever vaccine. The chain couples TRBV19 to TRBJ1-1; tentatively, D is TRBD1 (6 bases). This specimen consisted of T cells from blood (PBMCs), unsorted or a sorted subset (not recorded which), obtained before or after yellow fever vaccination (not recorded which). The CDR3 sequence: CASSIGQSLEAFF. The CDR3 nucleotides read TGTGCCAGTAGTATCGGACAGTCTCTTGAAGCTTTCTTT.